This passage covers 11 T cell receptor beta chains from one sample sequenced in a study of identical twins (dated by TCRdb to about 2016). The library was built by means of 5' RACE. TCRdb records Illumina HiSeq 2000 as the sequencer. The public reads were quality trimmed at Q25 with fastp and then assembled into clones with MiXCR by TCRdb, keeping productive beta chains. Identical CDR3 proteins give one entry, which carries the most common genes and DNA. This sample is represented by some 900,000 distinct CDR3 sequences; more than 9% of them were singletons. The ten largest clonotypes hold around 1.6% of the sample. The same specimen was also included in a second study, on yellow fever vaccine responses in identical twins.

Sample: PBMCs. All receptors come from a woman younger than 30 in good health.

The sample holds many counts of this clonotype. J is TRBJ1-3 and V is TRBV5-1; TRBD1 matches 7 bases. This CDR3 is built from 15 residues. The J segment lost 0 bases and the V segment lost 4 bases, leaving 4 bases of the junction unmatched. The germline V gene encodes CDR1 SGHRS and CDR2 YFSETQ. In DNA form, the CDR3 reads TGCGCCAGCAGCAGTGGGACAGTCTCTGGAAACACCATATATTTT. It is translated as CASSSGTVSGNTIYF.

This clonotype was seen repeatedly, ten times or more. The CDR3 is CASRAGQIFGTEAFF. DNA for the CDR3: TGTGCCAGCAGAGCGGGACAGATATTTGGCACTGAAGCTTTCTTT. The chain uses TRBV5-6 and TRBJ1-1; 7 bases map to TRBD1. The J segment lost 4 bases and the V segment lost 5 bases, leaving 11 bases of the junction unmatched. Germline V gene sequence: CDR1 SGHDT, CDR2 YYEEEE. The CDR3 runs to 15 residues.

A few counts support this clonotype. The chain links TRBV14 to TRBJ2-1, with 10 bases aligning to TRBD2. J was trimmed by 4 bases and V by 0 bases; bases with no gene match: 6. The germline gives CDR1 SGHDN, CDR2 FVKESK. This CDR3 spans 17 amino acids. Here the CDR3 DNA reads TGTGCCAGCAGCCAAGAAGTGGTACTAGCGGGGTACAATGAGCAGTTCTTC. This gives the protein CASSQEVVLAGYNEQFF. The full variable domain, completed using reference TRBV14 and TRBJ2-1, is EAGVTQFPSHSVIEKGQTVTLRCDPISGHDNLYWYRRVMGKEIKFLLHFVKESKQDESGMPNNRFLAERTGGTYSTLKVQPAELEDSGVYFCASSQEVVLAGYNEQFFGPGTRLTVL.

This clonotype was seen at least ten times. The J gene is TRBJ1-5, the V gene TRBV11-2, with 8 bases identical to TRBD1. Germline-derived CDR1 and CDR2 are SGHAT and FQNNGV. The CDR3 extends over 15 amino acids. Trimming removed 3 bases from V and 1 base from J; junction bases left unmatched: 2. The CDR3 is CASSFQGASNQPQHF. In nucleotides, the CDR3 is TGTGCCAGCAGCTTTCAGGGGGCAAGCAATCAGCCCCAGCATTTT. The full variable domain, its missing parts supplied by reference TRBV11-2 and TRBJ1-5, is EAGVAQSPRYKIIEKRQSVAFWCNPISGHATLYWYQQILGQGPKLLIQFQNNGVVDDSQLPKDRFSAERLKGVDSTLKIQPAKLEDSAVYLCASSFQGASNQPQHFGDGTRLSIL.

This clonotype was seen a few times. The rearrangement uses TRBV5-1 and TRBJ2-7; 12 positions match TRBD2. V shed 4 bases, J shed 5 bases, and the junction held 7 bases outside the gene matches. CDR3 length: 15 amino acids. CDR1 is SGHRS and CDR2 is YFSETQ in the germline V gene. The CDR3 region has the DNA TGCGCCAGCAGCCCCTCTAGCGGGAGGGTCCACGAGCAGTACTTC. Residues: CASSPSSGRVHEQYF.

This clonotype was observed many times. DNA of the CDR3: TGTGCCAGCAGCCCCGGGACAGGGGACCAAGAGACCCAGTACTTC. Encoded protein: CASSPGTGDQETQYF. The rearrangement joins TRBV7-6 to TRBJ2-5, with TRBD1 matching over 10 bases. V was pared by 5 bases and J by 0 bases, with 3 bases of the junction left unmatched. Germline loops: CDR1 SGHVS, CDR2 FNYEAQ. There are 15 residues in the CDR3.

This clonotype has ten or more counts. The chain is built from TRBV12-3 or TRBV12-4 and TRBJ1-5; 10 nucleotides line up with TRBD1. This CDR3 comprises 15 residues. The V gene end was trimmed by 5 bases and the J gene end by 2 bases; junction bases not matched to a gene: 3. The CDR3 protein is CASSIGQGGNQPQHF. The CDR3 region has the DNA TGTGCCAGCAGTATTGGACAGGGGGGCAATCAGCCCCAGCATTTT.

This clonotype was observed a few times. A much larger clone lies one base from this, so it may be a read error. This rearrangement joins TRBV7-9 to TRBJ2-1; D gene uncertain. The germline V and J ends were trimmed by 4 bases and 2 bases, with 6 bases remaining between them. The CDR3 is 13 amino acids. Germline CDR1 is SEHNR and CDR2 is FQNEAQ (reference sequence). The DNA for the CDR3 is TGTGCCAGCAGCTCGAGCACCTACAATGAGCAGTTCTTC. This codes for CASSSSTYNEQFF. Full variable domain (rest looked up from reference TRBV7-9 and TRBJ2-1): DTGVSQNPRHKITKRGQNVTFRCDPISEHNRLYWYRQTLGQGPEFLTYFQNEAQLEKSRLLSDRFSAERPKGSFSTLEIQRTEQGDSAMYLCASSSSTYNEQFFGPGTRLTVL.

The J gene is TRBJ2-1, the V gene TRBV6-5; D gene ambiguous. The CDR3 loop spans 15 amino acids. Germline V lookup: CDR1 MNHEY, CDR2 SVGAGI. The ends were cut back, 3 bases at V and 0 bases at J, with 9 bases in the middle. The CDR3 DNA is TGTGCCAGCAGTTATAAGGGAACCTCCTACAATGAGCAGTTCTTC. This translates into CASSYKGTSYNEQFF.

This clonotype occurred a few times. The chain couples TRBV10-3 to TRBJ2-1, with D perhaps TRBD2 (7 bases). The germline gives CDR1 ENHRY, CDR2 SYGVKD. Trimming removed 2 bases at V and 0 bases at J, with 8 bases between. The CDR3 runs 15 residues. CDR3 sequence: CAISERGGSYNEQFF. The CDR3, as DNA: TGTGCCATCAGTGAGAGGGGGGGCTCCTACAATGAGCAGTTCTTC.

This clonotype was seen a handful of times. J is TRBJ1-2 and V is TRBV29-1; 7 positions agree with TRBD1. Germline V gene sequence: CDR1 SQVTM, CDR2 ANQGSEA. V was pared by 0 bases and J by 8 bases, with 6 bases of the junction left unmatched. This CDR3 has 13 amino acids. In nucleotides, the CDR3 is TGCAGCGTTGAAGAGCAGACAGGGAGCGGCTACACCTTC. Translating gives CSVEEQTGSGYTF.